The T cell receptor beta chain under discussion was sequenced for a study of T cell changes during pregnancy in multiple sclerosis (dated by TCRdb to between 2017 and 2020). Regarding the complete study: In women with multiple sclerosis, the researchers looked at how the T cell repertoire shifted as pregnancy progressed.

The germline V gene (reference sequence) sets CDR1 to LNHDA and CDR2 to SQIVND. There are 16 amino acids in the CDR3, from cysteine to phenylalanine inclusive. Here the CDR3 DNA is all that survives: 48 bases in frame from base 1. Relative to germline, V is 7 bases shorter and J is 2 bases shorter, with 20 bases between their ends. As to this clone: The antigen this receptor binds is unknown. The sample holds no much larger clone one base away, and base qualities are not on file.

Receptor libraries were prepared by the immunoSEQ multiplex PCR assay. The immuneACCESS repertoire file appears here via TCRdb, limited to in-frame rearrangements. These files lack a portion of the clones; in checked studies, under half of the deficit traces to unresolved V genes, and the cause of the others is not known. This sample is represented by 40,000 to 45,000 clones; 80% to 90% of them were singletons. Jointly, the top ten make up around 1.2% of the sample. The origin of this receptor is a female donor with multiple sclerosis, enrolled in a pregnancy study. The rearranged chain carries TRBV19 and TRBJ2-5; the D segment could be TRBD1, given 6 matching bases. Specimen: CD4+ T cells from peripheral blood mononuclear cells, collected in the first trimester of pregnancy. The sequenced DNA: TGTGCCAGTACCCAGACAGGCGTCAAGTCACAAGAGACCCAGTACTTC. It specifies CASTQTGVKSQETQYF.